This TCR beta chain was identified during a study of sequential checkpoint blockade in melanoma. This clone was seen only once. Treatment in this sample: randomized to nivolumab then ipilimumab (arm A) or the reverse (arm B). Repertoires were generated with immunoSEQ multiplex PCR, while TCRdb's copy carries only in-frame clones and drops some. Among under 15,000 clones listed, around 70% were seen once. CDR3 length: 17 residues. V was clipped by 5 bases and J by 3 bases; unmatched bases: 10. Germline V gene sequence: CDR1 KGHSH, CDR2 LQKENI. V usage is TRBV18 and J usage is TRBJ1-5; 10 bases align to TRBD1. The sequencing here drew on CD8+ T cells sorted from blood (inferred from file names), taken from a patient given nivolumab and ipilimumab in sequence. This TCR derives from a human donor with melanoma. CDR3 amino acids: CASSSGLDRGANQPQHF. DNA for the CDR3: TGTGCCAGCTCATCAGGGTTGGACAGGGGGGCCAATCAGCCCCAGCATTTT.